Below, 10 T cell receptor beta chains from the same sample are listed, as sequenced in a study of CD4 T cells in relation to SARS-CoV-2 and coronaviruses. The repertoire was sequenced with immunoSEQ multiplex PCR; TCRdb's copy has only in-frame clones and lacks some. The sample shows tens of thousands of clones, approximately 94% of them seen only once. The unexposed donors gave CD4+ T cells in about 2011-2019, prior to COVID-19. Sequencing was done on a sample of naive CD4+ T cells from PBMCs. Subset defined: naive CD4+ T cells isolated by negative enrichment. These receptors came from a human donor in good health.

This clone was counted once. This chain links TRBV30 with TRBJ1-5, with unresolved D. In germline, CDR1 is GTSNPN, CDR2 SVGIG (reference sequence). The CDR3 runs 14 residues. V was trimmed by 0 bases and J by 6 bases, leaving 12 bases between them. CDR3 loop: CAWSVQLGGQPQHF. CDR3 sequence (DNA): TGTGCCTGGAGTGTACAGTTAGGCGGTCAGCCCCAGCATTTT. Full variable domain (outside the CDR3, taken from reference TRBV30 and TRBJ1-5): SQTIHQWPATLVQPVGSPLSLECTVEGTSNPNLYWYRQAAGRGLQLLFYSVGIGQISSEVPQNLSASRPQDRQFILSSKKLLLSDSGFYLCAWSVQLGGQPQHFGDGTRLSIL.

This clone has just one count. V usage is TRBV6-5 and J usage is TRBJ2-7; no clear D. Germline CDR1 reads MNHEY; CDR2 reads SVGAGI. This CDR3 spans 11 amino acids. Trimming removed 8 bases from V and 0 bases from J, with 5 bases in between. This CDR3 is CASGDSYEQYF. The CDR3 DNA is TGTGCCAGCGGAGACTCCTACGAGCAGTACTTC.

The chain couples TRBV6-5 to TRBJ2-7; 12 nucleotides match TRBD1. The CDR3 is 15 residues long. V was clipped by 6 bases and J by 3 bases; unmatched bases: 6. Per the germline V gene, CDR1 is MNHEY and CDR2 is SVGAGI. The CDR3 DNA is TGTGCCAGCAGCCACCGGGACAGGGGGCTCTACGAGCAGTACTTC. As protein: CASSHRDRGLYEQYF.

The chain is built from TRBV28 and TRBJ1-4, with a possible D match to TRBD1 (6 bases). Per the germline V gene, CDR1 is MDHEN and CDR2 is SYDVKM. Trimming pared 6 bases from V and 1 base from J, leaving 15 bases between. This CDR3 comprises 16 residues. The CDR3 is CASSAIGGLTNEKLFF. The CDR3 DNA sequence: TGTGCCAGCAGCGCCATAGGGGGGTTAACTAATGAAAAACTGTTTTTT.

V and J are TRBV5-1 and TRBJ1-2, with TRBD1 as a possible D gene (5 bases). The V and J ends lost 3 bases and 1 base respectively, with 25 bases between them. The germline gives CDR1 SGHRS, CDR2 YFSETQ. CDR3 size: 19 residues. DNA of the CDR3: TGCGCCAGCAGCTCGGAGGGTAGGAACACGGGGACCCTTAACTATGGCTACACCTTC. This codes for CASSSEGRNTGTLNYGYTF.

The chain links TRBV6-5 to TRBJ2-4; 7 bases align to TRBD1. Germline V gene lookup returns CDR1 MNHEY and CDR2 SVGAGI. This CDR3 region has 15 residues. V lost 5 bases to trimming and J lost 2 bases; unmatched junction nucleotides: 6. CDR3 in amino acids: CASSPDRVTKNIQYF. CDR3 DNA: TGTGCCAGCAGTCCCGACAGGGTAACCAAAAACATTCAGTACTTC.

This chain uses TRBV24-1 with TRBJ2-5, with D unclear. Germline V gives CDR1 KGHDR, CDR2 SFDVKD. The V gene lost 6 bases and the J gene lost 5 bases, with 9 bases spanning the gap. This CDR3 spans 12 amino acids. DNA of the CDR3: TGTGCCACCAGTCGGGTCGGGGAGACCCAGTACTTC. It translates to CATSRVGETQYF.

The CDR3 bases are TGTGCCAGCAGCAACCCGGGACAGGGGGATTCACCCCTCCACTTT. Protein product: CASSNPGQGDSPLHF. The chain recombines TRBV27 with TRBJ1-6, with 11 bases matching TRBD1. The CDR3 loop spans 15 amino acids. Germline V CDR1 and CDR2: MNHEY, SMNVEV (reference sequence). With V trimmed by 6 bases and J by 8 bases, 6 bases remained unmatched.

The CDR3 sequence: CASSFGGATSTDTQYF. DNA for the CDR3: TGTGCCAGCAGCTTCGGAGGGGCTACTAGCACAGATACGCAGTATTTT. The rearrangement joins TRBV11-2 to TRBJ2-3, with D tentatively TRBD2 (6 bases). V lost 3 bases to trimming and J lost 0 bases, with 13 bases between them. The CDR3 loop spans 16 amino acids. The germline V gene has CDR1 SGHAT and CDR2 FQNNGV.

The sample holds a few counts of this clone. The DNA of the CDR3 is TGTGCCAGCAGTTTGGCGGGCAGGGAGGATAAGCAGTACTTC. Translation gives CASSLAGREDKQYF. The chain recombines TRBV27 with TRBJ2-7; D is perhaps TRBD2 (6 bases). CDR1 is MNHEY, CDR2 SMNVEV, per germline (reference sequence). The CDR3 consists of 14 residues. V gave up 3 bases and J gave up 8 bases, with 17 bases separating them.